This TCR beta chain is drawn from a study of cytomegalovirus exposure and HLA in healthy donors. Study-wide findings and caveats: For most TCR sequences rarity was the rule, although some public TCRs occurred in many donors.

Generated by immunoSEQ multiplex PCR, the TCRdb table keeps only in-frame clones and is missing some. In the table there are about 140,000 clones, 86% of which are singletons. This clone was seen only once. Its antigen remains unknown. Sequenced material: PBMCs. This TCR derives from a man younger than 30 in good health and CMV-seronegative.

DNA of the CDR3: TGTGCCAGCAGCCAACCGGGGACAGCGTACCTCTCTGGGGCCAACGTCCTGACTTTC. This sequence encodes CASSQPGTAYLSGANVLTF. The chain joins TRBV7-9 to TRBJ2-6; 7 bases fit TRBD1. The CDR3 length is 19 residues. Germline CDR1 SEHNR, CDR2 FQNEAQ (reference sequence). The junction had 13 bases not matched to a gene; V was cut back by 5 bases and J by 0 bases.